Listed below are T cell receptor beta chains from one sample, sequenced in a study of blood T cell repertoires in COVID-19. Sequenced by immunoSEQ multiplex PCR; TCRdb stores in-frame clones only, minus some. The table lists 100,000 to 150,000 clones, around nine tenths of them singletons, with more than 15% in the top ten. Source material: peripheral blood. These receptor sequences come from a man aged 45-60 years with active or convalescent COVID-19. Both conserved end residues are part of each CDR3. Each record gives: D gene, clone size, V gene, J gene, CDR3 protein, CDR3 DNA. D genes are given only for firm matches. Only part of the rows carry a size: once, few, many, or a class if the clone is expanded.

>TRBD2|-|TRBV11-2|TRBJ2-5
CASSSGLVLETQYF
TGTGCCAGCAGCTCTGGACTAGTTCTAGAGACCCAGTACTTC
>TRBD1|-|TRBV5-1|TRBJ2-5
CASSQGTGNKRETQYF
TGCGCCAGCAGCCAAGGGACAGGCAATAAGAGGGAGACCCAGTACTTC
>-|-|TRBV19|TRBJ1-6
CASSPQGYNSPLHF
TGTGCCAGTAGTCCTCAGGGCTATAATTCACCCCTCCACTTT
>TRBD2|-|TRBV4-1|TRBJ2-2
CASSQVTSGSLTGELFF
TGCGCCAGCAGCCAAGTTACTAGCGGGAGTCTCACCGGGGAGCTGTTTTTT
>-|-|TRBV12-5|TRBJ1-1
CASGPIQGEEAFF
TGTGCTAGTGGTCCAATACAGGGCGAAGAAGCTTTCTTT
>-|-|TRBV10-3|TRBJ1-3
CAIRDPQEITELRNTIYF
TGTGCCATCAGGGACCCACAGGAGATAACCGAACTGAGAAACACCATATATTTT
>-|-|TRBV12-3/TRBV12-4|TRBJ2-3
CASSVTDTQYF
TGTGCCAGCTCAGTCACAGATACGCAGTATTTT
>TRBD1|once|TRBV6-5|TRBJ2-7
CASRGTGHYEQYF
TGTGCCAGCAGAGGGACAGGACACTACGAGCAGTACTTC
>-|-|TRBV6-6|TRBJ1-1
CASSKTVNTEAFF
TGTGCCAGCAGCAAGACAGTTAACACTGAAGCTTTCTTT
>-|-|TRBV19|TRBJ1-5
CASSIAVNQPQHF
TGTGCCAGTAGTATAGCGGTAAATCAGCCCCAGCATTTT
>TRBD1|-|TRBV10-3|TRBJ2-3
CAIRETGDTDTQYF
TGTGCCATCAGGGAGACAGGGGACACAGATACGCAGTATTTT
>-|-|TRBV6-5|TRBJ1-4
CASRRQVHNEKLFF
TGTGCCAGCAGACGACAGGTCCATAATGAAAAACTGTTTTTT
>TRBD1|-|TRBV10-2|TRBJ1-1
CASSLTGQKNTEAFF
TGCGCCAGCAGCCTGACAGGGCAGAAGAACACTGAAGCTTTCTTT
>-|few|TRBV11-2|TRBJ2-7
CASSLERAGNEQYF
TGTGCCAGCAGCTTAGAGAGGGCCGGGAACGAGCAGTACTTC
>-|-|TRBV7-2|TRBJ1-5
CASSLSQPGIGNQPQHF
TGTGCCAGCAGCTTAAGCCAACCCGGGATCGGCAATCAGCCCCAGCATTTT
>-|-|TRBV12-5|TRBJ2-1
CASGPQGYEQFF
TGTGCTAGTGGTCCACAGGGCTATGAGCAGTTCTTC
>-|-|TRBV7-2|TRBJ1-4
CASSLDRQTPLGLFF
TGTGCCAGCAGCTTAGATCGGCAGACTCCTCTCGGACTGTTTTTT
>-|few|TRBV24-1|TRBJ2-1
CATSDSWSVFHEQFF
TGTGCCACCAGTGATTCTTGGTCAGTGTTTCATGAGCAGTTCTTC
>-|-|TRBV5-1|TRBJ2-1
CASSLKGGTPNEQFF
TGCGCCAGCAGCTTGAAGGGGGGGACACCCAATGAGCAGTTCTTC
>TRBD1|-|TRBV5-6|TRBJ2-2
CASGQGAAGELFF
TGTGCCAGCGGACAGGGGGCTGCCGGGGAGCTGTTTTTT
>-|-|TRBV27|TRBJ2-7
CASSLSRELEQYF
TGTGCCAGCAGTTTATCTCGGGAGCTCGAGCAGTACTTC
>-|once|TRBV2|TRBJ2-5
CASKVAVRGETQYF
TGTGCCAGCAAGGTGGCCGTTAGGGGAGAGACCCAGTACTTC
>TRBD2|-|TRBV7-2|TRBJ2-5
CASSLDGTSGLETQYF
TGTGCCAGCAGCTTGGATGGGACTAGCGGTTTGGAGACCCAGTACTTC
>-|-|TRBV12-3/TRBV12-4|TRBJ2-5
CASSLRETQYF
TGTGCCAGCAGCTTGAGAGAGACCCAGTACTTC
>TRBD1|-|TRBV30|TRBJ1-4
CAWSPLGGHTNEKLFF
TGTGCCTGGAGTCCTCTAGGGGGCCATACTAATGAAAAACTGTTTTTT
>TRBD2|-|TRBV5-6|TRBJ2-1
CASSLGLAGPYNEQFF
TGTGCCAGCAGCCTAGGACTAGCGGGACCATACAATGAGCAGTTCTTC
>-|-|TRBV24-1|TRBJ2-3
CATSDLYRGGDTQYF
TGTGCCACCAGTGATTTGTACAGGGGAGGAGATACGCAGTATTTT
>-|-|TRBV7-2|TRBJ2-1
CASSPAGRGFNEQFF
TGTGCCAGCAGCCCGGCCGGGCGGGGATTCAATGAGCAGTTCTTC
>TRBD1|-|TRBV5-1|TRBJ1-3
CASSLGAQGAIGNTIYF
TGCGCCAGCAGCTTGGGTGCTCAGGGGGCGATTGGAAACACCATATATTTT
>-|-|TRBV11-3|TRBJ2-3
CASSLSARGTDTQYF
TGTGCCAGCAGCTTAAGTGCCCGGGGCACAGATACGCAGTATTTT
>-|-|TRBV1|TRBJ2-1
CTSSLKWGGADLEQFF
TGCACCAGCAGCCTCAAGTGGGGGGGGGCGGATCTGGAGCAGTTCTTC
>-|-|TRBV5-1|TRBJ2-2
CASSLLAQGNTGELFF
TGCGCCAGCAGCTTGCTGGCGCAGGGTAACACCGGGGAGCTGTTTTTT
>TRBD1|once|TRBV27|TRBJ1-6
CASGRDRNSPLHF
TGTGCCAGCGGCCGGGACAGAAATTCACCCCTCCACTTT
>-|-|TRBV15|TRBJ1-4
CATSRLSATNEKLFF
TGTGCCACCAGCAGACTCAGCGCAACTAATGAAAAACTGTTTTTT
>-|-|TRBV11-2|TRBJ1-3
CASSLTRGSGNTIYF
TGTGCCAGCAGCTTAACAAGGGGCTCTGGAAACACCATATATTTT
>-|-|TRBV6-5|TRBJ2-2
CASSYGIGATGELFF
TGTGCCAGCAGTTACGGGATTGGGGCCACCGGGGAGCTGTTTTTT
>-|-|TRBV25-1|TRBJ1-4
CASSEYRGEKLFF
TGTGCCAGCAGTGAATATAGGGGTGAAAAACTGTTTTTT